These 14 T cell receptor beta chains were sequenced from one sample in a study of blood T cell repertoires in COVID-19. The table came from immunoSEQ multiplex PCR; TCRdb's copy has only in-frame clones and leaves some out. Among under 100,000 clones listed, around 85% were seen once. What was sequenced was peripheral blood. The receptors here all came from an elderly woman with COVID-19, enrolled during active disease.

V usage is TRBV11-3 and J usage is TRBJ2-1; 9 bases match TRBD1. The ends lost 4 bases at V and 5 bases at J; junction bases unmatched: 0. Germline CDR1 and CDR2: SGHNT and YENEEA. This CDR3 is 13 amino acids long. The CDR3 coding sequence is TGTGCCAGCAGCTGGGACAGGGACAATGAGCAGTTCTTC. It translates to CASSWDRDNEQFF.

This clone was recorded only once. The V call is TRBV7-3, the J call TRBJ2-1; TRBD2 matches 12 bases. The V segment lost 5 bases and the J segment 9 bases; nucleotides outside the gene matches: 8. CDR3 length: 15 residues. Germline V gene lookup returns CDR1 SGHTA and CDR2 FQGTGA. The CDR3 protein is CASSARLAGVGEQFF. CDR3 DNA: TGTGCCAGCAGCGCCCGACTAGCGGGAGTGGGTGAGCAGTTCTTC.

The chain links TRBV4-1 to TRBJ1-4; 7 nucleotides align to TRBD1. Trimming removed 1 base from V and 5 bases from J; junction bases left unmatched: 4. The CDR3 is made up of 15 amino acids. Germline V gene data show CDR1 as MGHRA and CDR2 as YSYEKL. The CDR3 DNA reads TGCGCCAGCAGCCAAGTTCAGGGGGTGAATGAAAAACTGTTTTTT. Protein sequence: CASSQVQGVNEKLFF.

The CDR3 nucleotides are TGTGCCAGCGATGGACAGCTCTACGAGCAGTACTTC. Protein product: CASDGQLYEQYF. This rearrangement joins TRBV2 to TRBJ2-7, with D possibly being TRBD1 (6 bases). The CDR3 spans 12 residues. The germline CDR1 and CDR2 sequences are SNHLY and FYNNEI. Trimming removed 8 bases at V and 3 bases at J, with 11 bases between.

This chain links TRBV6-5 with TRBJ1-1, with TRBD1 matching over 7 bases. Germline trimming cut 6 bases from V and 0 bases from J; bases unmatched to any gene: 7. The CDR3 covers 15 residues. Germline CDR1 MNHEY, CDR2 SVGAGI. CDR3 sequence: CASSQYGQVNTEAFF. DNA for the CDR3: TGTGCCAGCAGCCAATACGGACAGGTGAACACTGAAGCTTTCTTT.

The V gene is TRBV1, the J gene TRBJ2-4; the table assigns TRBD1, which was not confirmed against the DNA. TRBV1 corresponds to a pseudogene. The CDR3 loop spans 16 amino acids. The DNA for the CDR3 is TGCACCCTATTAAGGGGGGTCGACAGGGCCGAGGACATTCAGTACTTC. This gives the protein CTLLRGVDRAEDIQYF.

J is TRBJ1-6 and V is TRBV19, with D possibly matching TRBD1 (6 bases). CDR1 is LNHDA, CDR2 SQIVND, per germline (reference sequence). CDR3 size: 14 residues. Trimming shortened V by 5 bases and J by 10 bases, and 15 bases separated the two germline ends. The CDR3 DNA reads TGTGCCAGTAGTGCATCGGGGGGCGAATCACCCCTCCACTTT. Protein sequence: CASSASGGESPLHF.

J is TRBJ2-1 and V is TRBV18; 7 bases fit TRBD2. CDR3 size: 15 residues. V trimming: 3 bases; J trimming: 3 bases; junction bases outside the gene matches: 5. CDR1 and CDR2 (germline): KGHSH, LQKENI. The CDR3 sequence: CASSPEGTIYNEQFF. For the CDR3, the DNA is TGTGCCAGCTCACCTGAGGGGACTATCTACAATGAGCAGTTCTTC.

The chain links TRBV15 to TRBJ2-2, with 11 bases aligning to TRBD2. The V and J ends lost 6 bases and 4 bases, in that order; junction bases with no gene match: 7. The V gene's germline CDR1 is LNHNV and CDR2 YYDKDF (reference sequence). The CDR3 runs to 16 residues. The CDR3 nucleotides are TGTGCCACCAGACTAGCGGGGGCCCTCCGCACCGGGGAGCTGTTTTTT. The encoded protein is CATRLAGALRTGELFF. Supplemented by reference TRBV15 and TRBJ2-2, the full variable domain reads DAMVIQNPRYQVTQFGKPVTLSCSQTLNHNVMYWYQQKSSQAPKLLFHYYDKDFNNEADTPDNFQSRRPNTSFCFLDIRSPGLGDTAMYLCATRLAGALRTGELFFGEGSRLTVL.

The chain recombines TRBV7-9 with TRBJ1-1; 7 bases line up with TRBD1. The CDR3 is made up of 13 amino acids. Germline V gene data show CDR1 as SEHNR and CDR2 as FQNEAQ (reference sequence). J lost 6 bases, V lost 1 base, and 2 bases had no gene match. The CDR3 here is CASSLDRGAEAFF. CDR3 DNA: TGTGCCAGCAGCTTAGACAGGGGAGCTGAAGCTTTCTTT.

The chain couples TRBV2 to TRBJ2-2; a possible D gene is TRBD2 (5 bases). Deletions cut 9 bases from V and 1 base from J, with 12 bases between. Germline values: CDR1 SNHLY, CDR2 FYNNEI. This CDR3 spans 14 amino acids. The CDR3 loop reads CASRLRENTGELFF. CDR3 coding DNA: TGTGCCAGTCGGCTCCGGGAGAACACCGGGGAGCTGTTTTTT.

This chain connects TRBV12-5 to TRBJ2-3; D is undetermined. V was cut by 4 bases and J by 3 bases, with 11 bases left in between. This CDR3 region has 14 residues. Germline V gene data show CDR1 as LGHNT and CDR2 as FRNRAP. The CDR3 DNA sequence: TGTGCTAGTGGTTCGTGGAGTGGGACAGATACGCAGTATTTT. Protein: CASGSWSGTDTQYF.

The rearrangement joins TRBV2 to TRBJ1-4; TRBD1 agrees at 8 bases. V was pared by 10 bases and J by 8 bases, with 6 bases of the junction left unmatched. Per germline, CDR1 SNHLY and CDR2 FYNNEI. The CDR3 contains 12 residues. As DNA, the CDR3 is TGTGCCACGACAGGGGAGGACGAAAAACTGTTTTTT. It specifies CATTGEDEKLFF.

This CDR3 reads CASSPERGYGYTF. In DNA, the CDR3 is TGTGCCAGCTCACCAGAGCGTGGCTATGGCTACACCTTC. J is TRBJ1-2 and V is TRBV18; the D is unclear. CDR1 is KGHSH and CDR2 is LQKENI in the germline V gene. V lost 2 bases to trimming and J lost 4 bases, with 8 bases between them. The CDR3 consists of 13 residues.